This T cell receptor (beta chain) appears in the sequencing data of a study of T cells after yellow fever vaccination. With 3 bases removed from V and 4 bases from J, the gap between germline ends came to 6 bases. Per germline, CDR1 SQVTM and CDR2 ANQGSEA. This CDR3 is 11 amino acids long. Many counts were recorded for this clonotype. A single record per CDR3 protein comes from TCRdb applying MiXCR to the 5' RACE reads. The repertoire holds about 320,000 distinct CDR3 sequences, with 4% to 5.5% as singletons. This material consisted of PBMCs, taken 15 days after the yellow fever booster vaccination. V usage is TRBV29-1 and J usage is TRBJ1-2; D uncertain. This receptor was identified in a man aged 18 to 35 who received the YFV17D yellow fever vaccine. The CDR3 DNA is TGCAGCGTTGACCTGGGCTATGGCTACACCTTC. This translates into CSVDLGYGYTF.